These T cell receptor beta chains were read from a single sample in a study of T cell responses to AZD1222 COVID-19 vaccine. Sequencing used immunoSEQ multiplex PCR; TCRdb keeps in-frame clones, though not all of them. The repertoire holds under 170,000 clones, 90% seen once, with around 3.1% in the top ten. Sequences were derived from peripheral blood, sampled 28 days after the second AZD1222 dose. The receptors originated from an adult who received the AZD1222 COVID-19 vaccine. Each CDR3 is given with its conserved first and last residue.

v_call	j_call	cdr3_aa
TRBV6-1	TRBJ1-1	CASSDTSREGFF
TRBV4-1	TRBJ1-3	CASSQGSARGSGNTIYF
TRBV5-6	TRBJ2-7	CASSPSPGLAASYEQYF
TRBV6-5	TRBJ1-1	CASRTDTAFF
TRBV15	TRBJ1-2	CATSLDRGYGYTF
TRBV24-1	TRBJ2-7	CATSDNKANRAYEQYF
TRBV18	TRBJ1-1	CASSPMGQQMNTEAFF
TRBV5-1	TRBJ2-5	CASSLSGVISETQYF
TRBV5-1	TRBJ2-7	CASSTSSDLYEQYF
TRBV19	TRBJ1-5	CASSNRDRGSSNQPQHF
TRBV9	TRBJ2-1	CASSVGATNHNEQFF